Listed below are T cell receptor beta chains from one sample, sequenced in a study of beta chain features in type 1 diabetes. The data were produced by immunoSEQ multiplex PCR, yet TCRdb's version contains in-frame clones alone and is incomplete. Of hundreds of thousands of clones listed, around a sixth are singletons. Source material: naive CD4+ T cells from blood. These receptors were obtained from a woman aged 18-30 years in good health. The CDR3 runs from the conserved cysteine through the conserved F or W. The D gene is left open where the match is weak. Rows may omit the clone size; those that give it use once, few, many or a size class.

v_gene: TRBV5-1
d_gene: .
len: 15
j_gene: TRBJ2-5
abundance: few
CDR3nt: TGCGCCAGCAGCTTGGGAACAGGGTTCCAAGAGACCCAGTACTTC
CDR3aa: CASSLGTGFQETQYF

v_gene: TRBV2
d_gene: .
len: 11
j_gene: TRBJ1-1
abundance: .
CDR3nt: TGTGCCAGCAGTGATTTGGCACGAGCTTTCTTT
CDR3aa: CASSDLARAFF

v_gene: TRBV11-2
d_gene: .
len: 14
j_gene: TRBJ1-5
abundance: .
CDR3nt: TGTGCCAGCAGCTTGCGGGGCGGTGATCAGCCCCAGCATTTT
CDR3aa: CASSLRGGDQPQHF

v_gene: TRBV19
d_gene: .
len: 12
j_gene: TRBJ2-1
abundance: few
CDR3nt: TGTGCCAGTAGTGCCAGGGACAATGAGCAGTTCTTC
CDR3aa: CASSARDNEQFF

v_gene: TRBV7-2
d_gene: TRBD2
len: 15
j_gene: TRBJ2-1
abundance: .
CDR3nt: TGTGCCAGCAGGATACTAGCGGGAGCAGGGGATGAGCAGTTCTTC
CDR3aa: CASRILAGAGDEQFF

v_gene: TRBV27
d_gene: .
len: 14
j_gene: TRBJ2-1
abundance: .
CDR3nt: TGTGCCAGCAGTTTAAGTTTCTCATCGCATGAGCAGTTCTTC
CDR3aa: CASSLSFSSHEQFF

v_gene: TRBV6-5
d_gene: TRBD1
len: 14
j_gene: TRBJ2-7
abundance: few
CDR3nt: TGTGCCAGCCCTAGGGACAGGGCCGACTACGAGCAGTACTTC
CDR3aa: CASPRDRADYEQYF

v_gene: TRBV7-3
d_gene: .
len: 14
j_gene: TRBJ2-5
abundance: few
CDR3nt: TGTGCCAGCAGCTTAAACGGGGGCGGAGAGACCCAGTACTTC
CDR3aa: CASSLNGGGETQYF

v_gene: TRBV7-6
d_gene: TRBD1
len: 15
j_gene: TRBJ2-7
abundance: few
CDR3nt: TGTGCCAGCAGCTTAGTACCGGACAGGGCGGGCGAGCAGTACTTC
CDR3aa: CASSLVPDRAGEQYF

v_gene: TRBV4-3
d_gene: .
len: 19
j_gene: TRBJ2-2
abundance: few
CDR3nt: TGCGCCAGCAGCCAAGATCATGTCCGGAGGGTTGGGAACACCGGGGAGCTGTTTTTT
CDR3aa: CASSQDHVRRVGNTGELFF

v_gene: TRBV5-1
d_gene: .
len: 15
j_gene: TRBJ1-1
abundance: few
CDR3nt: TGCGCCAGCAGTTATCGACGGCAGATGGGGACTGAAGCTTTCTTT
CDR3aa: CASSYRRQMGTEAFF

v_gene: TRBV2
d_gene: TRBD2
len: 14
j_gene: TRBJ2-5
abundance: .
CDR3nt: TGTGCCAGCAGTGGACTTGCGGGAGAAGAGACCCAGTACTTC
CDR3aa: CASSGLAGEETQYF

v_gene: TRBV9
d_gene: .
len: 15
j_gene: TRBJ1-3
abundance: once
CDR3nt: TGTGCCAGCAGCGTAGGGGTCTTCTCTGGAAACACCATATATTTT
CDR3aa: CASSVGVFSGNTIYF

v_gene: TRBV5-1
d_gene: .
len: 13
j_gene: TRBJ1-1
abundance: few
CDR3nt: TGCGCCAGCAGCGTCGACAGGACGGAAGAAGCTTTCTTT
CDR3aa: CASSVDRTEEAFF

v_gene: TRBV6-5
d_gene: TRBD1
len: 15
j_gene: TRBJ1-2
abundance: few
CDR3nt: TGTGCCAGCAGTTACTCTTCTGCAGGGGGTTATGGCTACACCTTC
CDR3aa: CASSYSSAGGYGYTF

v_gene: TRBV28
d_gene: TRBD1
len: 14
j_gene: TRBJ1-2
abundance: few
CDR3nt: TGTGCCAGCAGTTTAACCGACAGGGCCTATGGCTACACCTTC
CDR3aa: CASSLTDRAYGYTF

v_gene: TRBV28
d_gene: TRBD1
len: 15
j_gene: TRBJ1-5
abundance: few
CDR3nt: TGTGCCAGCAAGCCCAGGGACAGGGGGTTTCAGCCCCAGCATTTT
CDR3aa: CASKPRDRGFQPQHF

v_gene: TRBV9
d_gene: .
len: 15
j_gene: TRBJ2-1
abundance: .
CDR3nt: TGTGCCAGCAGCGTAGATCAGGACTCCTACAATGAGCAGTTCTTC
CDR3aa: CASSVDQDSYNEQFF

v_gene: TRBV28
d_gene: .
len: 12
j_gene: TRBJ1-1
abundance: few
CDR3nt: TGTGCCAGCAGTTTGAGGCAAACTGAAGCTTTCTTT
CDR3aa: CASSLRQTEAFF

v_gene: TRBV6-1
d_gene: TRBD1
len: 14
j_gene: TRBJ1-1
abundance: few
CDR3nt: TGTGCCAGCAGTGTCGCCGGGACAGGCGCTGTTGCTTTCTTT
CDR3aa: CASSVAGTGAVAFF

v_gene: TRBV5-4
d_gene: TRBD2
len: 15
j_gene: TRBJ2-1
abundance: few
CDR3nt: TGTGCCAGCAGCGCGGGACTAGCGGGAGACAATGAGCAGTTCTTC
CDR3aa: CASSAGLAGDNEQFF

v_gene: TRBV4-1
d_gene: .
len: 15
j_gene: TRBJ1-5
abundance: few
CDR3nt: TGCGCCAGCAGCCAAGGGGGGCTCAGGAATCAGCCCCAGCATTTT
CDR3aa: CASSQGGLRNQPQHF

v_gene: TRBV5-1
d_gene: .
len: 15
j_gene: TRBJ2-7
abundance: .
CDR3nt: TGCGCCAGCAGCGGGGGGGCGTCCTCCTCCGCCGAGCAGTACTTC
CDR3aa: CASSGGASSSAEQYF

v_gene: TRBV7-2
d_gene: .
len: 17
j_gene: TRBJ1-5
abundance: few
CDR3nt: TGTGCCAGCAGCTTAGGAGGGGGGGGGAGTAGCAATCAGCCCCAGCATTTT
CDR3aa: CASSLGGGGSSNQPQHF

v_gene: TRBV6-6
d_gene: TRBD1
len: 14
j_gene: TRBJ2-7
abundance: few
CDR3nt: TGTGCCAGCAGTCCTGGGACAGGGTTCTACGAGCAGTACTTC
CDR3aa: CASSPGTGFYEQYF

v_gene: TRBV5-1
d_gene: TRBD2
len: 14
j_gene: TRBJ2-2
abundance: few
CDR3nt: TGCGCCAGCAGCCCACTAGCGGACGCCGGGGAGCTGTTTTTT
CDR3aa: CASSPLADAGELFF

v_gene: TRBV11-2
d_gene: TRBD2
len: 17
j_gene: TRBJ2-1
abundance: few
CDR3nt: TGTGCCAGCAGCTTCCGACTCTTAGCGGGAGGGCACAATGAGCAGTTCTTC
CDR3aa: CASSFRLLAGGHNEQFF

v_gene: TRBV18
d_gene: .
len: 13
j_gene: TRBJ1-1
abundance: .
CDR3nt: TGTGCCAGCTCCGGGGGGACCTCCCTTGAAGCTTTCTTT
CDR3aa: CASSGGTSLEAFF

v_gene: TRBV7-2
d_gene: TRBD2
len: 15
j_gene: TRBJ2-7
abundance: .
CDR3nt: TGTGCCAGCAGCCTACAGGCGGGAGGGCCGTACGAGCAGTACTTC
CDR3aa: CASSLQAGGPYEQYF

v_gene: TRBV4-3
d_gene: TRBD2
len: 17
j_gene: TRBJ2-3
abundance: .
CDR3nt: TGCGCCAGCAGCCGACGGCTTAGGGGAGGGTTGGCAGATACGCAGTATTTT
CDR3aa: CASSRRLRGGLADTQYF

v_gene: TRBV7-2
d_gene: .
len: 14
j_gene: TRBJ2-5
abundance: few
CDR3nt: TGTGCCAGCAGCTTAAGGAGTTCAAAAGAGACCCAGTACTTC
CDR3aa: CASSLRSSKETQYF

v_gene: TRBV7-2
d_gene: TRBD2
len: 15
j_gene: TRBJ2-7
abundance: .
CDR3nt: TGTGCCAGCAGCAGAGCCCCTAGCGGTACCTACGAGCAGTACTTC
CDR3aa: CASSRAPSGTYEQYF

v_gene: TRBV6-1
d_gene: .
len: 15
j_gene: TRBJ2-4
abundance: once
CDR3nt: TGTGCCATCATATATTCTAGCTTAGGCAAAAACATTCAGTACTTC
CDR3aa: CAIIYSSLGKNIQYF

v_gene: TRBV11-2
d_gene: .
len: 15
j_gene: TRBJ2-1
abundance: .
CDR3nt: TGTGCCAGCAGCGTTAATAGCGGAGGGTACAATGAGCAGTTCTTC
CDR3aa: CASSVNSGGYNEQFF

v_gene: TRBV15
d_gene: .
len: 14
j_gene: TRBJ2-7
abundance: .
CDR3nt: TGTGCCACCAGCAGAGGTCCTGTCACCTACGAGCAGTACTTC
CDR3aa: CATSRGPVTYEQYF

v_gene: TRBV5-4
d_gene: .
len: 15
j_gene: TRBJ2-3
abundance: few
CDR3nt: TGTGCCAGCAGGGAGACTGGGGCCAGCACAGATACGCAGTATTTT
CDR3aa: CASRETGASTDTQYF

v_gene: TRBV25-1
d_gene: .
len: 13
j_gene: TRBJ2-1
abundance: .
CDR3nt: TGTGCCAGCAGTGAGGCACTAATCAATGAGCAGTTCTTC
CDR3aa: CASSEALINEQFF

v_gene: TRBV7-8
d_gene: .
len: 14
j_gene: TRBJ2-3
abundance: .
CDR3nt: TGTGCCAGCAGCTTACTAAATGCTCCAGATACGCAGTATTTT
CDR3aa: CASSLLNAPDTQYF

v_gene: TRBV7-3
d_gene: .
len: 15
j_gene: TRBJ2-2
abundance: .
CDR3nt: TGTGCCAGCAGCTCGATGAGGGGAGGTAACGGGGAGCTGTTTTTT
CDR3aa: CASSSMRGGNGELFF

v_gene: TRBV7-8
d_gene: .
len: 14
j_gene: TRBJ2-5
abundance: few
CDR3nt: TGTGCCAGCAGCCCATTACAGGCTTCGGAGACCCAGTACTTC
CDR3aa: CASSPLQASETQYF

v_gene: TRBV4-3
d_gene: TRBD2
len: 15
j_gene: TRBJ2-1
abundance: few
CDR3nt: TGCGCCAGCAGCCTCGAAGGCGGGAGTACTCATGAGCAGTTCTTC
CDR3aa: CASSLEGGSTHEQFF

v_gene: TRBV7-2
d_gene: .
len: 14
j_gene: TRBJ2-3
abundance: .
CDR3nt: TGTGCCAACACCATACAGGACCCCACAGATACGCAGTATTTT
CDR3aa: CANTIQDPTDTQYF

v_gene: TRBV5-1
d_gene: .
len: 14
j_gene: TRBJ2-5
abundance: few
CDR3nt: TGCGCCAGCAGCTTGGGCGGAGCTCAAGAGACCCAGTACTTC
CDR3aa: CASSLGGAQETQYF

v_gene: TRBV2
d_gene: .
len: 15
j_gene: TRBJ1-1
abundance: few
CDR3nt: TGTGCCAGCAGTGAACAGGGAGCACAGAACACTGAAGCTTTCTTT
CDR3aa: CASSEQGAQNTEAFF

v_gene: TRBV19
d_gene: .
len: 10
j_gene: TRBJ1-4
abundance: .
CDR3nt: TGTGCCAATCGGGGTGAAAAACTGTTTTTT
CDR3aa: CANRGEKLFF

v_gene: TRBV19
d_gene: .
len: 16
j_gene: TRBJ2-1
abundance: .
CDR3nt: TGTGCCAGTAGGCGTTGGACGTATAGCTCCTACAATGAGCAGTTCTTC
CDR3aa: CASRRWTYSSYNEQFF

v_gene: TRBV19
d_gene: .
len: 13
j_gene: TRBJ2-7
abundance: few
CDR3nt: TGTGCCAGTAGTATCAGACAGAGCTACGAGCAGTACTTC
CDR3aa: CASSIRQSYEQYF

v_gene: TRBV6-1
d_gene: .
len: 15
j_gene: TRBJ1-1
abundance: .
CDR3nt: TGTGCCAGCAGTGAAGCTGGCAGCCTGAACACTGAAGCTTTCTTT
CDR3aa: CASSEAGSLNTEAFF

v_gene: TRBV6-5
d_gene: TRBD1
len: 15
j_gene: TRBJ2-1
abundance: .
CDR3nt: TGTGCCAGCAACCACGTGGACAGGGGAGACAATGAGCAGTTCTTC
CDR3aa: CASNHVDRGDNEQFF

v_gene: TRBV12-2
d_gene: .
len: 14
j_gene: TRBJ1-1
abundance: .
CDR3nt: TGTGCAAGTCGCTTAGTCAAAACGGGGACTGAAGCTTTCTTT
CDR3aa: CASRLVKTGTEAFF